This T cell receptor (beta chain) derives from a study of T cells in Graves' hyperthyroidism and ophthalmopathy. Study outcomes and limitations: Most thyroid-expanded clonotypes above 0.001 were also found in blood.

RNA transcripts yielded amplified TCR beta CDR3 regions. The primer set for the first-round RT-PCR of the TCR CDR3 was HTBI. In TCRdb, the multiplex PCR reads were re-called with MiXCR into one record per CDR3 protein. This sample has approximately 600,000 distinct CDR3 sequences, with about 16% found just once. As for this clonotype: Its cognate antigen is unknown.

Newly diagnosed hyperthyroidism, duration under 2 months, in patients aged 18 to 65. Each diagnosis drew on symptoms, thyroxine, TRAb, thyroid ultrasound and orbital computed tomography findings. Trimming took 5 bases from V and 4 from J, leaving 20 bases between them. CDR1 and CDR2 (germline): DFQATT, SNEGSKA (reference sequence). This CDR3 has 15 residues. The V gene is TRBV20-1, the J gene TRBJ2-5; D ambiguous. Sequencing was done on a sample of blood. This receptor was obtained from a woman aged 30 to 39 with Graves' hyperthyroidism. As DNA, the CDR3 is TGCAGTGCTTTCACCCGGCTACCCCACCCAGAGACCCAGTACTTC. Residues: CSAFTRLPHPETQYF.